This T cell receptor (beta chain) was recovered during a study of OX40 agonist ivuxolimab in advanced cancers. General notes on the study: Ivuxolimab was an agonistic, fully human IgG2 monoclonal antibody directed against OX40 (CD134), a costimulatory receptor. Of the 50 or so patients in dose escalation, 19 had hepatocellular carcinoma, some 15 had melanoma, 9 had renal cell carcinoma and 9 had head and neck cancer. Patients were allowed to have had prior anti-PD-1, anti-PD-L1 or anti-CTLA-4 therapy, and around two fifths of the dose-escalation patients had been treated with checkpoint inhibitors. The monotherapy dose-escalation portion (N = 52 patients) of the phase I ivuxolimab trial is reported in the paper. Partial responses occurred in three dose-escalation patients, of whom one had hepatocellular carcinoma and two had cutaneous melanoma. In the dose-escalation cohort, 70% to 85% of patients were male, and the mean age was roughly 56 years with a range of roughly 20 to 80. Intravenous ivuxolimab was administered to patients every 2 weeks at six dose levels: 0.01, 0.1, 0.3, 1.5, 3 and 10 mg/kg. Peripheral TCRbeta sequencing aimed to test whether ivuxolimab altered TCR sequence diversity and caused clonal T-cell expansion.

Sequences LNHDA (CDR1) and SQIVND (CDR2) are obtained from the germline V gene (reference sequence). The CDR3 numbers 16 residues from cysteine through phenylalanine. CDR3 DNA is the only sequence kept; it has 48 bases, read in frame from the first base. To note about this clone: Its specific antigen is unknown. Mismatch with germline at one junction end may stem from a read error.

Study-level results and caveats: Low levels of normalized T-cell clonal expansion were also seen in some patients who did not respond. The antigen specificity of the clonally expanded peripheral T cells was not determined. On average, CD8+ T cells showed more expanded clones than CD4+ T cells after ivuxolimab. In the 0.1-3.0 mg/kg groups, partial responders were among the patients with the lowest normalized peripheral clonal expansion, particularly in CD8+ T cells. At doses from 0.1 to 3.0 mg/kg, clonal expansion was seen in both CD4+ and CD8+ blood T cells between baseline and week 6.

The trial excluded patients who had a history of autoimmune disease or were on systemic immunosuppression. Peripheral blood for TCR sequencing was drawn from every dose cohort at baseline, at cycle 4 day 1 and at cycle 7 day 1. Samples came from an open-label, multicenter, first-in-human phase I dose-escalation trial of ivuxolimab. Adults with locally advanced or metastatic head and neck squamous cell, hepatocellular, melanoma or renal cell carcinoma were enrolled in the trial. Before TCR sequencing, CD4+ and CD8+ T cells were separately sorted from peripheral blood. Genomic DNA was isolated from the sorted cells so that the TCRbeta CDR3 region could be sequenced. The immunoSEQ Assay was used for sequencing of TCRbeta CDR3 regions. The immuneACCESS repertoire file appears here via TCRdb, limited to in-frame rearrangements. These files lack a portion of the clones; in checked studies, under half of the deficit traces to unresolved V genes, and the cause of the others is not known. Recorded for this sample are over 100,000 clones; just over 90% of them occurred a single time. The ten most abundant clones make up about 0.93% of the sample.

This TCR was sampled from an adult with an advanced solid tumor such as melanoma, head and neck, liver or kidney cancer. The V and J segments used are TRBV19 and TRBJ1-2; TRBD1 could be the D gene, as 6 bases match. The material was CD4+ or CD8+ T cells sorted from blood, obtained in a trial of the OX40 agonist ivuxolimab. The DNA sequence follows: TGTGCCAGTGCATTACAGGGTCGGGGGAAATATGGCTCTTCGAGGTTC. It specifies CASALQGRGKYGSSRF.